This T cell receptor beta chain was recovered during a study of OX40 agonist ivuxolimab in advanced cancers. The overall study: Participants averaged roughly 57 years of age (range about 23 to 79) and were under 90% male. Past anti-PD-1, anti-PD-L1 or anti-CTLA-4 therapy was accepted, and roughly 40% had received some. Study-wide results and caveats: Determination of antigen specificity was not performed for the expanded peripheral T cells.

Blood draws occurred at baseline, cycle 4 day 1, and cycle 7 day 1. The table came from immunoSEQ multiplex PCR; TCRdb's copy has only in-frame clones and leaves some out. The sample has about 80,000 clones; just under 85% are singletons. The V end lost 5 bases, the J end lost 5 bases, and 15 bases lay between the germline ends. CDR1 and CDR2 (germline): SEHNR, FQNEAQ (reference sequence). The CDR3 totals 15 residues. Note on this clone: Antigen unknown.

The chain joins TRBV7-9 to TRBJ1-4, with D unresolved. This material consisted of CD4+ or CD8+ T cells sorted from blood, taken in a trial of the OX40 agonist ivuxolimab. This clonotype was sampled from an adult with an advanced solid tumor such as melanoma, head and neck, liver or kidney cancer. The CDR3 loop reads CASSRLNGINEKLFF. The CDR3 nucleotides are TGTGCCAGCAGCCGCCTCAATGGGATCAATGAAAAACTGTTTTTT.